The 27 T cell receptor beta chains below come from one sample, sequenced in a study of blood T cell repertoires in COVID-19. Profiling relied on immunoSEQ multiplex PCR, and the TCRdb table lists in-frame clones only, not all of them. The sample carries around 200,000 clones, around four fifths recorded once. Sequencing was performed on peripheral blood. The receptors were gathered from a woman in her seventies with COVID-19, enrolled during active disease.

The CDR3 DNA reads TGTGCCAGCAAAAGGACTAGCGGGGGGACCACAGATACGCAGTATTTT. Its protein is CASKRTSGGTTDTQYF. The chain carries TRBV2 and TRBJ2-3; TRBD2 matches at 14 bases. The CDR3 is 16 amino acids. J gave up 2 bases and V 7 bases, and 5 bases lay outside the gene matches. Germline assignment: CDR1 SNHLY and CDR2 FYNNEI.

This clone was seen more than once but under ten times. This sequence joins TRBV5-5 and TRBJ1-2, with D possibly being TRBD1 (5 bases). Trimming shortened V by 4 bases and J by 0 bases, and 19 bases separated the two germline ends. Germline CDR1 reads SGHKS; CDR2 reads YYEKEE (reference sequence). This CDR3 is built from 17 residues. Here the CDR3 reads CASSRAVLGGTNYGYTF. The CDR3 bases are TGTGCCAGCAGCCGGGCGGTCTTGGGGGGAACTAACTATGGCTACACCTTC.

This rearrangement joins TRBV6-6 to TRBJ2-5; 7 bases line up with TRBD1. J was trimmed by 2 bases and V by 5 bases; bases with no gene match: 2. The CDR3 loop spans 13 amino acids. Germline CDR1 MNHNY, CDR2 SVGAGI (reference sequence). CDR3 nucleotides: TGTGCCAGCAGTGGGACAGCACAAGAGACCCAGTACTTC. Translation: CASSGTAQETQYF.

The chain carries TRBV6-5 and TRBJ2-6, with D uncertain. Germline CDR1 is MNHEY and CDR2 is SVGAGI. Between the trimmed V and J ends, which lost 8 bases and 1 base, there was a span of 9 bases. The CDR3 extends over 14 amino acids. CDR3 region: CASLLWSGANVLTF. The CDR3 region has the DNA TGTGCCAGCCTATTGTGGTCTGGGGCCAACGTCCTGACTTTC.

DNA of the CDR3: TGTGCCAGCAGCCAAGAATTTTCGGGCGGGGAAGAGACCCAGTACTTC. This sequence encodes CASSQEFSGGEETQYF. The chain recombines TRBV4-2 with TRBJ2-5; maybe TRBD2 (6 bases). CDR1 and CDR2 (germline): LGHNA, YNFKEQ. V was cut by 0 bases and J by 3 bases, with 14 bases left in between. The length of the CDR3 is 16 residues.

This rearrangement joins TRBV6-5 to TRBJ2-7; 9 positions match TRBD2. V gave up 4 bases and J gave up 5 bases; unmatched junction bases: 3. The germline V gene encodes CDR1 MNHEY and CDR2 SVGAGI. The CDR3 runs 13 residues. The CDR3 region is CASSWTSAHEQYF. CDR3 in DNA: TGTGCCAGCAGTTGGACTAGCGCCCACGAGCAGTACTTC.

The gene calls are TRBV18 and TRBJ1-2; D unresolved. CDR3 size: 15 residues. CDR1 is KGHSH and CDR2 is LQKENI in the germline V gene. Trimming stripped 2 bases from V and 0 bases from J, with 10 bases between. Here the CDR3 reads CASSPTADANYGYTF. CDR3 bases: TGTGCCAGCTCACCAACAGCGGATGCTAACTATGGCTACACCTTC.

The rearrangement uses TRBV7-2 and TRBJ1-1; D is uncertain. The CDR3 covers 14 residues. CDR1 is SGHTA, CDR2 FQGNSA, per germline. V was shortened by 5 bases and J by 2 bases, with 12 bases between the two germline ends. The CDR3 here is CASSPGRPNTEAFF. The CDR3 bases are TGTGCCAGCAGCCCGGGGAGACCAAACACTGAAGCTTTCTTT.

The chain carries TRBV27 and TRBJ2-7, with 8 bases identical to TRBD2. The CDR3 runs to 15 residues. Trimming at V came to 2 bases and at J to 3 bases, leaving 6 bases not matched to a gene. Germline CDR1 is MNHEY and CDR2 is SMNVEV (reference sequence). CDR3 nucleotide sequence: TGTGCCAGCAGTTTACGGGCTAGCGGGTTCTACGAGCAGTACTTC. This gives the protein CASSLRASGFYEQYF.

The rearrangement uses TRBV4-1 and TRBJ1-1, with no clear D. Germline V gives CDR1 MGHRA, CDR2 YSYEKL. The CDR3 has 15 amino acids. Deletions cut 0 bases from V and 0 bases from J, with 8 bases between. The DNA for the CDR3 is TGCGCCAGCAGCCAAGATCTTGCGATGAACACTGAAGCTTTCTTT. It translates to CASSQDLAMNTEAFF.

The chain is built from TRBV12-5 and TRBJ1-5; TRBD1 matches 7 bases. Germline loops: CDR1 LGHNT, CDR2 FRNRAP. V lost 7 bases, J lost 5 bases, and 11 bases stayed unmatched. The CDR3 covers 15 residues. This chain's CDR3 is CASAQGQHLDQPQHF. Here the CDR3 DNA reads TGTGCTAGTGCGCAGGGACAGCACTTAGATCAGCCCCAGCATTTT.

This chain joins TRBV19 and TRBJ1-4; 8 bases map to TRBD1. Germline CDR1 reads LNHDA; CDR2 reads SQIVND (reference sequence). The V segment lost 5 bases and the J segment 11 bases; nucleotides outside the gene matches: 10. The CDR3 has 14 residues. In DNA form, the CDR3 reads TGTGCCAGTAGTGCTGAACAGGGGGGGGGTAAACTGTTTTTT. Its protein is CASSAEQGGGKLFF.

This chain joins TRBV6-5 and TRBJ1-5; D is possibly TRBD1 (5 bases). CDR3 length: 15 residues. Germline-derived CDR1 and CDR2 are MNHEY and SVGAGI. V was cut by 4 bases and J by 3 bases, with 13 bases left in between. The CDR3 DNA is TGTGCCAGCAGTTTCAGTGGGGGGAACAATCAGCCCCAGCATTTT. The encoded protein is CASSFSGGNNQPQHF.

This clone was found once. The chain uses TRBV27 and TRBJ1-3; no reliable D call. The CDR3 is 14 residues long. V shed 3 bases and J shed 2 bases, with 8 bases lying between them. CDR1 is MNHEY, CDR2 SMNVEV, per germline (reference sequence). The CDR3 spells CASSFGGTGNTIYF. The CDR3 nucleotides read TGTGCCAGCAGTTTTGGAGGGACTGGAAACACCATATATTTT.

V and J are TRBV28 and TRBJ1-1; TRBD1 aligns across 7 bases. The CDR3 totals 14 residues. Germline CDR1 is MDHEN and CDR2 is SYDVKM. Trimming at V came to 6 bases and at J to 5 bases, leaving 9 bases not matched to a gene. The CDR3 nucleotides are TGTGCCAGCAGCCTACCACAGGGGACGACTGAAGCTTTCTTT. It is translated as CASSLPQGTTEAFF.

The DNA of the CDR3 is TGTGCCAGCAGCCAAGGGGCCTTTGACAATGAGCAGTTCTTC. Amino acids: CASSQGAFDNEQFF. The V gene is TRBV3-1 (or the pseudogene TRBV3-2), the J gene TRBJ2-1; D gene unclear. Trimming left V 1 base short and J 5 bases short, with 9 bases between. This CDR3 has 14 amino acids. In germline, CDR1 is LGHDT, CDR2 YNNKEL (reference sequence).

The CDR3 reads CASSLGASGYNEQFF. The CDR3 DNA reads as TGTGCCAGCAGTTTAGGGGCTAGCGGTTACAATGAGCAGTTCTTC. This chain connects TRBV27 to TRBJ2-1; 7 bases map to TRBD2. With 2 bases clipped from V and 4 bases from J, the junction kept 5 bases outside the gene matches. Germline loops: CDR1 MNHEY, CDR2 SMNVEV (reference sequence). The CDR3 extends over 15 amino acids.

This clone has more than one count but fewer than ten. The rearrangement joins TRBV24-1 to TRBJ2-2; maybe TRBD1 (6 bases). Per the germline V gene, CDR1 is KGHDR and CDR2 is SFDVKD. There are 15 residues in the CDR3. V lost 9 bases, J lost 5 bases, and 18 bases lay in between. DNA of the CDR3: TGTGCCACCGGCGGTAGGGGGTGGTGGACCGGGGAGCTGTTTTTT. Amino acid sequence: CATGGRGWWTGELFF.

The chain recombines TRBV6-1 with TRBJ2-1; 9 bases align to TRBD2. CDR1 MNHNS and CDR2 SASEGT come from the germline V gene. This CDR3 comprises 17 residues. V was pared by 2 bases and J by 4 bases, with 9 bases of the junction left unmatched. CDR3 coding DNA: TGTGCCAGCAGTGAATTTATAGGCGGGAGGGGTTACAATGAGCAGTTCTTC. Protein sequence: CASSEFIGGRGYNEQFF.

The gene calls are TRBV27 and TRBJ2-7; tentative D call: TRBD1 (6 bases). The germline V gene encodes CDR1 MNHEY and CDR2 SMNVEV (reference sequence). This CDR3 has 15 amino acids. Trimming took 7 bases from V and 0 from J, leaving 16 bases between them. As DNA, the CDR3 is TGTGCCAGCACCTACCGGACAGATAGCTCCTACGAGCAGTACGTC. Encoded protein: CASTYRTDSSYEQYV.

The rearrangement joins TRBV28 to TRBJ1-4; TRBD1 aligns across 11 bases. V lost 3 bases and J lost 4; bases outside the gene matches: 7. The germline V gene has CDR1 MDHEN and CDR2 SYDVKM. The CDR3 runs to 17 residues. The CDR3 spells CASSLTRTGGYNEKLFF. CDR3 bases: TGTGCCAGCAGTTTGACCAGGACAGGGGGCTATAATGAAAAACTGTTTTTT.

The chain employs TRBV10-3 and TRBJ2-7; no clear D gene. The CDR3 totals 14 residues. Germline CDR1 reads ENHRY; CDR2 reads SYGVKD. Trimming took off 0 bases at V and 9 bases at J, with 15 bases between the two ends. In DNA form, the CDR3 reads TGTGCCATCAGTGAGTCGGCTAGTCGGTCTTTGCAGTACTTC. Translation: CAISESASRSLQYF.

The chain employs TRBV7-8 and TRBJ2-1; no clear D gene. Trimming cost V 4 bases and J 4 bases, with 8 bases left between them. This CDR3 is built from 13 residues. CDR1 and CDR2 from the germline V gene are SGHVS and FQNEAQ. CDR3 nucleotide sequence: TGTGCCAGCAGCTCTCAGGCTTACAATGAGCAGTTCTTC. Its translation is CASSSQAYNEQFF. Using reference TRBV7-8 and TRBJ2-1 for the parts outside the CDR3, the full variable domain is GAGVSQSPRYKVAKRGQDVALRCDPISGHVSLFWYQQALGQGPEFLTYFQNEAQLDKSGLPSDRFFAERPEGSVSTLKIQRTQQEDSAVYLCASSSQAYNEQFFGPGTRLTVL.

This chain connects TRBV19 to TRBJ1-5; 9 nucleotides align to TRBD1. The junction had 4 bases not matched to a gene; V was cut back by 10 bases and J by 6 bases. The CDR3 runs to 12 residues. Germline lookup yields CDR1 LNHDA and CDR2 SQIVND (reference sequence). CDR3: CATDRGAQPQHF. The CDR3 coding sequence is TGTGCCACGGACAGGGGAGCTCAGCCCCAGCATTTT.

The V and J genes are TRBV12-3 or TRBV12-4 and TRBJ2-5; D gene unclear. Trimming cost V 3 bases and J 5 bases, with 4 bases left between them. The CDR3 covers 11 residues. The DNA of the CDR3 is TGTGCCAGCAGTTTCCTCGAGACCCAGTACTTC. It encodes CASSFLETQYF.

The chain joins TRBV10-3 to TRBJ2-5, with TRBD1 identical over 9 bases. The V gene end was trimmed by 10 bases and the J gene end by 4 bases; junction bases not matched to a gene: 7. The CDR3 has 13 amino acids. From germline, CDR1 is ENHRY and CDR2 SYGVKD. The CDR3 is CATQRDRAETQYF. DNA of the CDR3: TGTGCCACGCAACGGGACAGGGCAGAGACCCAGTACTTC.

The chain couples TRBV12-3 or TRBV12-4 to TRBJ1-6; D gene uncertain. Deletions cut 3 bases from V and 8 bases from J, with 8 bases between. The CDR3 is 13 residues long. In nucleotides, the CDR3 is TGTGCCAGCAGTTTGGCCCCCTATTCACCCCTCCACTTT. Its translation: CASSLAPYSPLHF.